The 18 T cell receptor beta chains in this list originate from one sample, sequenced in a study of T cells in tumors after PD-1 blockade. TCRdb's copy holds only in-frame clones and misses some; the assay was immunoSEQ multiplex PCR. The sample shows 9,500 to 15,000 clones, approximately 63% of them seen only once. Sequences were derived from tumor tissue, sampled before anti-PD-1 treatment. The receptors originated from a human donor with basal cell carcinoma.

In its sample, this clone was seen once. The chain uses TRBV18 and TRBJ2-1, with D perhaps matching TRBD2 (9 bases). Germline CDR1 KGHSH, CDR2 LQKENI. The V gene lost 6 bases and the J gene lost 1 base, with 31 bases spanning the gap. CDR3 length: 21 residues. CDR3 nucleotide sequence: TGTGCCAGCTCTCCTGACCCCCACCAGGGGGCGAGCGGGGGGTCCTACAATGAGCAGTTCTTC. Translated: CASSPDPHQGASGGSYNEQFF.

The rearrangement uses TRBV10-3 and TRBJ2-1; 15 bases match TRBD2. The CDR3 has 17 amino acids. Trimming removed 6 bases from V and 5 bases from J; junction bases left unmatched: 8. Germline CDR1 is ENHRY and CDR2 is SYGVKD. CDR3 protein: CAIRTGLAGGPNNEQFF. The CDR3 DNA follows: TGTGCCATCAGAACAGGACTAGCGGGAGGGCCTAACAATGAGCAGTTCTTC.

The V gene is TRBV7-2, the J gene TRBJ2-7; D may be TRBD2 (5 bases). Deletions cut 1 base from V and 1 base from J, with 11 bases between. CDR1 is SGHTA, CDR2 FQGNSA, per germline. CDR3 size: 15 residues. The CDR3 DNA follows: TGTGCCAGCAGCTTAGGTGGAGGAATTTCCTACGAGCAGTACTTC. Translated: CASSLGGGISYEQYF. Variable domain in full (rest from reference TRBV7-2 and TRBJ2-7): GAGVSQSPSNKVTEKGKDVELRCDPISGHTALYWYRQSLGQGLEFLIYFQGNSAPDKSGLPSDRFSAERTGGSVSTLTIQRTQQEDSAVYLCASSLGGGISYEQYFGPGTRLTVT.

The rearrangement uses TRBV12-5 and TRBJ1-2; 7 bases are shared with TRBD1. V gave up 6 bases and J gave up 3 bases; unmatched junction bases: 4. The length of the CDR3 is 13 residues. CDR1 is LGHNT and CDR2 is FRNRAP in the germline V gene. CDR3: CASGRDRDYGYTF. The CDR3 DNA reads as TGTGCTAGTGGCCGCGACAGGGACTATGGCTACACCTTC.

The chain links TRBV29-1 to TRBJ2-4, with TRBD1 as a possible D gene (8 bases). V was cut by 5 bases and J by 8 bases, with 25 bases left in between. CDR1 and CDR2 from the germline V gene are SQVTM and ANQGSEA. This CDR3 contains 16 residues. CDR3 sequence: CSVYGAPTGAGDIQYF. CDR3 DNA: TGCAGCGTTTACGGTGCCCCGACAGGGGCGGGAGACATTCAGTACTTC.

Judged by abundance, this clone is medium-sized. The chain links TRBV28 to TRBJ2-1; 9 bases align to TRBD1. CDR1 is MDHEN and CDR2 is SYDVKM in the germline V gene. The J segment lost 6 bases and the V segment lost 10 bases, leaving 16 bases of the junction unmatched. This CDR3 is built from 16 residues. CDR3 sequence reads: CATYSPGTGNGNEQFF. The DNA of the CDR3 is TGTGCCACATATTCACCCGGGACAGGGAACGGCAATGAGCAGTTCTTC.

V usage is TRBV13 and J usage is TRBJ1-1, with 9 bases matching TRBD1. CDR1 and CDR2 from the germline V gene are PRHDT and FYEKMQ (reference sequence). The J segment lost 1 base and the V segment lost 5 bases, leaving 5 bases of the junction unmatched. CDR3 length: 15 amino acids. As DNA, the CDR3 is TGTGCCAGCAGCGCTCACAGGGGGCGGAACACTGAAGCTTTCTTT. Its translation: CASSAHRGRNTEAFF. The full variable domain, rest sourced from reference TRBV13 and TRBJ1-1, is AAGVIQSPRHLIKEKRETATLKCYPIPRHDTVYWYQQGPGQDPQFLISFYEKMQSDKGSIPDRFSAQQFSDYHSELNMSSLELGDSALYFCASSAHRGRNTEAFFGQGTRLTVV.

The rearrangement joins TRBV11-3 to TRBJ2-1; possibly TRBD1 for D (7 bases). The ends were cut back, 5 bases at V and 5 bases at J, with 22 bases in the middle. Per germline, CDR1 SGHNT and CDR2 YENEEA. CDR3 length: 17 amino acids. CDR3 sequence (DNA): TGTGCCAGCAGCCAAAGGAGCGGTCAGGGGGGCAACAATGAGCAGTTCTTC. Its translation is CASSQRSGQGGNNEQFF.

The rearrangement joins TRBV15 to TRBJ2-1, with TRBD1 matching 7 bases. This CDR3 region has 17 residues. Germline V gives CDR1 LNHNV, CDR2 YYDKDF (reference sequence). V was clipped by 1 base and J by 9 bases; unmatched bases: 15. CDR3 residues: CATSRVRRTGAFGEQFF. DNA of the CDR3: TGTGCCACCAGCAGAGTAAGGAGAACAGGGGCGTTCGGTGAGCAGTTCTTC.

This clone has only a few counts. The chain's CDR3 is CSVEEVQNTEAFF. The CDR3 DNA sequence: TGCAGCGTTGAGGAGGTGCAAAACACTGAAGCTTTCTTT. The rearrangement links TRBV29-1 to TRBJ1-1; D gene ambiguous. Germline V gene sequence: CDR1 SQVTM, CDR2 ANQGSEA. This CDR3 is built from 13 residues. Trimming cost V 3 bases and J 2 bases, with 10 bases left between them.

Only a few counts were recorded for this clone. This chain links TRBV6-1 with TRBJ1-5; TRBD1 might be the D (5 bases). The length of the CDR3 is 15 residues. V was pared by 0 bases and J by 2 bases, with 8 bases between. The germline gives CDR1 MNHNS, CDR2 SASEGT. CDR3: CASSEAGGGNQPQHF. The CDR3, as DNA: TGTGCCAGCAGTGAAGCTGGGGGAGGCAATCAGCCCCAGCATTTT.

CDR3 DNA: TGTGCCAGCAGTGCCCTCAGGAGAACCAACACAGATACGCAGTATTTT. Its translation: CASSALRRTNTDTQYF. The V call is TRBV6-2 or TRBV6-3, the J call TRBJ2-3; no reliable D call. Looked up from germline, CDR1 is MNHEY and CDR2 is SVGEGT. V was cut by 5 bases and J by 2 bases, with 17 bases left in between. This CDR3 is 16 amino acids long.

The chain employs TRBV7-3 and TRBJ2-5, with TRBD2 matching over 12 bases. The CDR3 spans 15 residues. The ends lost 5 bases at V and 5 bases at J; junction bases unmatched: 6. CDR1 is SGHTA, CDR2 FQGTGA, per germline. Here the CDR3 DNA reads TGTGCCAGCAGCCAGACTAGCGGGAGAGGTGAGACCCAGTACTTC. Translation: CASSQTSGRGETQYF.

In this sample, this clone turned up a few times. This rearrangement joins TRBV5-1 to TRBJ1-1; D gene unclear. Germline CDR1 SGHRS, CDR2 YFSETQ. V shed 7 bases and J shed 2 bases, with 12 bases lying between them. This CDR3 is 13 amino acids long. CDR3 in amino acids: CASSRRPNTEAFF. In DNA, the CDR3 is TGCGCCAGCTCCCGACGTCCCAACACTGAAGCTTTCTTT.

CDR3 in DNA: TGTGCCAGCAGTTTATCCGGGGGCGCAGGAAACACCATATATTTT. It specifies CASSLSGGAGNTIYF. V usage is TRBV2 and J usage is TRBJ1-3; D might be TRBD1 (6 bases). Germline V gene lookup returns CDR1 SNHLY and CDR2 FYNNEI. V lost 5 bases and J 4 bases, leaving 15 bases between the germline ends. CDR3 length: 15 residues.

The chain employs TRBV24-1 and TRBJ2-3, with 8 bases matching TRBD2. The CDR3 loop spans 15 amino acids. CDR1 is KGHDR, CDR2 SFDVKD, per germline. J gave up 3 bases and V 9 bases, and 10 bases lay outside the gene matches. CDR3 sequence reads: CATAGGIAGTDTQYF. CDR3 nucleotide sequence: TGTGCCACCGCCGGTGGGATAGCGGGGACAGATACGCAGTATTTT.

This sequence joins TRBV7-2 and TRBJ1-6, with D possibly TRBD1 on 5 matching bases. Germline V gene data show CDR1 as SGHTA and CDR2 as FQGNSA. The CDR3 runs to 15 residues. Trimming took 5 bases from V and 5 from J, leaving 13 bases between them. CDR3 sequence (DNA): TGTGCCAGCAGCCCACAGAGACAGAATAATTCACCCCTCCACTTT. This translates into CASSPQRQNNSPLHF. Complete variable domain (other parts from reference TRBV7-2 and TRBJ1-6): GAGVSQSPSNKVTEKGKDVELRCDPISGHTALYWYRQSLGQGLEFLIYFQGNSAPDKSGLPSDRFSAERTGGSVSTLTIQRTQQEDSAVYLCASSPQRQNNSPLHFGNGTRLTVT.

V is TRBV4-1 and J is TRBJ2-6, with D perhaps given as TRBD1 or TRBD2 (6 bases each). Germline V CDR1 and CDR2: MGHRA, YSYEKL. Trimming pared 4 bases from V and 3 bases from J, leaving 16 bases between. The CDR3 runs to 17 residues. The CDR3 sequence: CASSPPWGADGANVLTF. The CDR3 region has the DNA TGCGCCAGCAGCCCCCCCTGGGGGGCCGATGGGGCCAACGTCCTGACTTTC.